A single T cell receptor beta chain is shown here with its context. Clones were sequenced by immunoSEQ multiplex PCR, and TCRdb holds only the in-frame ones, with some missing. The sample consists of over a thousand clones, approximately 91% of them appearing once. The sample is drawn from a study of brain metastases from non-small cell lung cancer. V was clipped by 5 bases and J by 5 bases; unmatched bases: 5. This CDR3 contains 13 residues. Per the germline V gene, CDR1 is SNHLY and CDR2 is FYNNEI. This clonotype was sampled from a donor aged 40 or older with non-small cell lung cancer. Input material: tumor-adjacent normal tissue. This chain connects TRBV2 to TRBJ2-5; 7 bases match TRBD1. Here the CDR3 DNA reads TGTGCCAGCAGTCCACAGGGGCGGGAGACCCAGTACTTC. Its translation is CASSPQGRETQYF. Full variable domain (remainder filled in from reference TRBV2 and TRBJ2-5): EPEVTQTPSHQVTQMGQEVILRCVPISNHLYFYWYRQILGQKVEFLVSFYNNEISEKSEIFDDQFSVERPDGSNFTLKIRSTKLEDSAMYFCASSPQGRETQYFGPGTRLLVL.